This T cell receptor (beta chain) was sequenced in a study of prognosis after radiotherapy for stage I lung cancer. The CDR3 contains 12 residues. V lost 8 bases and J 5 bases, leaving 12 bases between the germline ends. Germline-derived CDR1 and CDR2 are MNHEY and SMNVEV (reference sequence). Two-round multiplex PCR amplified TCR beta CDR3 from genomic DNA. Every TRBV and TRBJ gene had its own specific primer in first-round PCR. TCRdb re-analysed the multiplex PCR reads in MiXCR, keeping a single row per CDR3 protein. Here the sample spans roughly 30,000 distinct CDR3 sequences, 42% being singletons. The blood draw at each of two time points yielded about 6 milliliters of peripheral blood.

The chain employs TRBV27 and TRBJ1-2; tentative D call: TRBD1 (6 bases). Specimen: PBMCs, collected before or after stereotactic body radiation therapy (not recorded which). This receptor was obtained from a donor over 45 with non-small cell lung cancer. The DNA of the CDR3 is TGTGCCAGCGGAACGACAGGATATGGCTACACCTTC. Encoded protein: CASGTTGYGYTF.